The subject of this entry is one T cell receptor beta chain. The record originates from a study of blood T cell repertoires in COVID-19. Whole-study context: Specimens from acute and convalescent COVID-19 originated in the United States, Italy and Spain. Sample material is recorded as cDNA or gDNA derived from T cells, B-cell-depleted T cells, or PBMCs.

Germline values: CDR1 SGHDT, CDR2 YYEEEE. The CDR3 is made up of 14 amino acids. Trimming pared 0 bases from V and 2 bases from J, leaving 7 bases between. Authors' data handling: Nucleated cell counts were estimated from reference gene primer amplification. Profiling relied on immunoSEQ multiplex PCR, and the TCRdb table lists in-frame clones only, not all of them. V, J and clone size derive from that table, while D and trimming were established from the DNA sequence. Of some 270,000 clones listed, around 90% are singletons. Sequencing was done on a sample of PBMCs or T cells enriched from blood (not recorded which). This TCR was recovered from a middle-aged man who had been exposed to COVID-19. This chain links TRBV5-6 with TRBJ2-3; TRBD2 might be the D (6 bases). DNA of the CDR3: TGTGCCAGCAGCTTGGGCGGGATCACAGATACGCAGTATTTT. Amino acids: CASSLGGITDTQYF.